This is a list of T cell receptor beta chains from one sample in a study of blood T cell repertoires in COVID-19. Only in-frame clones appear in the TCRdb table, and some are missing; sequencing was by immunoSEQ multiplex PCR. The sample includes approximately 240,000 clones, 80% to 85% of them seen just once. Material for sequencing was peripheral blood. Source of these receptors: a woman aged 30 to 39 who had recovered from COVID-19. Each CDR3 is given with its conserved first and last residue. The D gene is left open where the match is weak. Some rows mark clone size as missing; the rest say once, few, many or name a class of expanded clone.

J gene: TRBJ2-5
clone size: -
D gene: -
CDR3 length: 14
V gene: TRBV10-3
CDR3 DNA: TGTGCCATCAGTGAGTCTAGAAGGCGGGAGACCCAGTACTTC
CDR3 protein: CAISESRRRETQYF

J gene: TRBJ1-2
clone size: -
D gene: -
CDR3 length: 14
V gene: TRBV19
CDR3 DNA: TGTGCCAGTAGTATTACAGGGAAGGACTATGGCTACACCTTC
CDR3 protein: CASSITGKDYGYTF

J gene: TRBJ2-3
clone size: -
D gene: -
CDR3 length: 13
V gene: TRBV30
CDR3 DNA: TGTGCCTGGACCCTAGGAATGACCGATACGCAGTATTTT
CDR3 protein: CAWTLGMTDTQYF

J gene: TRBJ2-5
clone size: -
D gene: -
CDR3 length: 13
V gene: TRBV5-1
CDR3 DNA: TGCGCCAGCAGCTTTTCAGGGGACGAGACCCAGTACTTC
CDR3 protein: CASSFSGDETQYF

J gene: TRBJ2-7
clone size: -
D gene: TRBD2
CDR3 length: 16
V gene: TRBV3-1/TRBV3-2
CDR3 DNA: TGTGCCAGCAGCCAACTAGCGGGAGAAAGCTCCTACGAGCAGTACTTC
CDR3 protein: CASSQLAGESSYEQYF

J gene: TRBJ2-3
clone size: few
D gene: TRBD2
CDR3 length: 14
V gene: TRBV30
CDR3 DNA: TGTGCCTGGAGTAGCGGGAAGGTCACAGATACGCAGTATTTT
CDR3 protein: CAWSSGKVTDTQYF

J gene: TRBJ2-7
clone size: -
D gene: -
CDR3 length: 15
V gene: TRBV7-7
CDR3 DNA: TGTGCTAGCAGTGCCAGGGACTCCCCTCGGTCCGAGCAGTACTTC
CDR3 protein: CASSARDSPRSEQYF

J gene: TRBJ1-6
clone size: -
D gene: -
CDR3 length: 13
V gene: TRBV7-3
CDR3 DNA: TGTGCCAGCAGCTTCGGGGTCGGGTCACCCCTCCACTTT
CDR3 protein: CASSFGVGSPLHF

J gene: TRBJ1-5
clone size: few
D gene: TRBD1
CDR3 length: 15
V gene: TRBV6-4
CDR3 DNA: TGTGCCAGCAGGACAGGGGATTATAGCAATCAGCCCCAGCATTTT
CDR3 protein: CASRTGDYSNQPQHF

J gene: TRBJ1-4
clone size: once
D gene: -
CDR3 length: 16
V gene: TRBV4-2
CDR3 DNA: TGTGCCAGCAGCCGACTGGGGGCAGCAACTAATGAAAAACTGTTTTTT
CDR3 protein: CASSRLGAATNEKLFF

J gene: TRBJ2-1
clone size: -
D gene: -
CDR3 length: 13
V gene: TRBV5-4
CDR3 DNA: TGTGCCAGCAGCTTGGTTGCAGTCAATGAGCAGTTCTTC
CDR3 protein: CASSLVAVNEQFF

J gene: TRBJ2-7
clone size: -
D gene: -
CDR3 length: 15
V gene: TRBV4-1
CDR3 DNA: TGCGCCAGCAGCCAAGATCGCGTCGGGGTTTACGAGCAGTACTTC
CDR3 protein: CASSQDRVGVYEQYF

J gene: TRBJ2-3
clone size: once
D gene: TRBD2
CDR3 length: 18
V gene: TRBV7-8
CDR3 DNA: TGTGCCAGCAGCTTAACCCGGCTCGGGACTACCCGCCCAGATACGCAGTATTTT
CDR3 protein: CASSLTRLGTTRPDTQYF

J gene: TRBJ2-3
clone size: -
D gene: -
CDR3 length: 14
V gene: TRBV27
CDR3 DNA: TGTGCCAGCAGTTTAGCGGCCTCCACAGATACGCAGTATTTT
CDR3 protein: CASSLAASTDTQYF

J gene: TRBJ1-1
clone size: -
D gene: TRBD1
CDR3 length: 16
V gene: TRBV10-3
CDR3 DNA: TGTGCCATCAGGGGACAGGGGGCTTTCATGAACACTGAAGCTTTCTTT
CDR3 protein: CAIRGQGAFMNTEAFF

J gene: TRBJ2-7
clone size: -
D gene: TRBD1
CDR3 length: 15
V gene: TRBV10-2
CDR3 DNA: TGCGCCAGCAGTGAGGTGACAGGGGCTTCCTACGAGCAGTACTTC
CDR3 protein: CASSEVTGASYEQYF

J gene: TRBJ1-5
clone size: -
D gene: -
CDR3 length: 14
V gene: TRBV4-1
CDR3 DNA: TGCGCCAGCAGCCAAGATCAGGGGTACCAGCCCCAGCATTTT
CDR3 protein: CASSQDQGYQPQHF

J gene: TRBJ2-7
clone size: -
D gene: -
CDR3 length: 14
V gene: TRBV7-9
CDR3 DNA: TGTGCCAGCAGCCACGAGTTTAACTCCTACGAGCAGTACTTC
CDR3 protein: CASSHEFNSYEQYF

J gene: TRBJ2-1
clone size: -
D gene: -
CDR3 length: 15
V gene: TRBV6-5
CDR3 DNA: TGTGCCAGCCTTGGGAGGGGGAGGAAGAAGGGTGAGCAGTTCTTC
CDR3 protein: CASLGRGRKKGEQFF

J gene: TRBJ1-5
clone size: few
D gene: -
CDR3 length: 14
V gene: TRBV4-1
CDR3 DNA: TGCGCCAGCAGCCGAGCAGGTGGCAATCAGCCCCAGCATTTT
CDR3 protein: CASSRAGGNQPQHF

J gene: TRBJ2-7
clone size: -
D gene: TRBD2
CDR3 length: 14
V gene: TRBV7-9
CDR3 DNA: TGTGCCAGCAGTTCCCGGACTAGCCCCAGCGAGCAGTACTTC
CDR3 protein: CASSSRTSPSEQYF

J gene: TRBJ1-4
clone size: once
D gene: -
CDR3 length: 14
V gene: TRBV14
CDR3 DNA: TGTGCCAGCAGCCCTGTGGGGCAGGGGGAAAAACTGTTTTTT
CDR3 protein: CASSPVGQGEKLFF

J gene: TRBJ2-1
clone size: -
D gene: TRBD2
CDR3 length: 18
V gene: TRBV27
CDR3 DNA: TGTGCCAGCAGTTTATTAAGGGGGCTAGCGGGAGGAGCGGATGAGCAGTTCTTC
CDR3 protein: CASSLLRGLAGGADEQFF

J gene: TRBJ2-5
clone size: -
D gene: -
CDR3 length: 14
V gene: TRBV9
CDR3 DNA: TGTGCCAGCAGCCTCCAGGGAGGTGGAGAGACCCAGTACTTC
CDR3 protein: CASSLQGGGETQYF

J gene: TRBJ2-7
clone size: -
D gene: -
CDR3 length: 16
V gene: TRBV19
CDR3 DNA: TGTGCCAGTAGCAAACGATACAGGGCCGCTGGCTACGAGCAGTACTTC
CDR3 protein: CASSKRYRAAGYEQYF

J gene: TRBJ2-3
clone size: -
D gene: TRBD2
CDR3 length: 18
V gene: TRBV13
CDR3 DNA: TGTGCCAGCAGCCCCCGACTAGCGGGAGGGGCCCGCACAGATACGCAGTATTTT
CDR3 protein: CASSPRLAGGARTDTQYF

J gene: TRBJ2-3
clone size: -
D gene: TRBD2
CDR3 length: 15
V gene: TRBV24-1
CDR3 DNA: TGTGCCACCAGTGATTTCCGTAGCGGGACTGGTACGCAGTATTTT
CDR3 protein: CATSDFRSGTGTQYF

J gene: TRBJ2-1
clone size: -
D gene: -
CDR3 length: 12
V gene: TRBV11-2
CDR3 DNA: TGTGCCAGCAGTGGCCGACTGGGTGAGCAGTTCTTC
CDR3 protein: CASSGRLGEQFF

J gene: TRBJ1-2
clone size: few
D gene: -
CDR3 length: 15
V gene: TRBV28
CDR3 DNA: TGTGCCAGCAGTTTATTCGGGGATAGGAACTATGGCTACACCTTC
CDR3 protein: CASSLFGDRNYGYTF

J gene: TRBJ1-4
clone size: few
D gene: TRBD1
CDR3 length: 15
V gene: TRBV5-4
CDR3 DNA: TGTGCCAGCAGCTTGATGGCCCAGGGGGATGAAAAACTGTTTTTT
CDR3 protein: CASSLMAQGDEKLFF

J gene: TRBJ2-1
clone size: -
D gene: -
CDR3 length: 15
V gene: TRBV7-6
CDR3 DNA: TGTGCCAGCAGCCTAACGGATTCCCCTACCAGGGTGCAGTTCTTC
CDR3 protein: CASSLTDSPTRVQFF